This TCR beta chain was identified in a study of T cells in Graves' hyperthyroidism and ophthalmopathy. General study results and limits: Ophthalmopathy could be told apart from stable hyperthyroidism with a 13 V-J model.

Worth noting for this clonotype: Its specificity is unknown.

Amplified regions were TCR beta CDR3 sequences from RNA transcripts. In the first-round RT-PCR of the TCR CDR3, the HTBI primer set was used. TCRdb recomputed calls from the multiplex PCR reads with MiXCR, one row per CDR3 protein. Among hundreds of thousands of distinct CDR3 sequences listed, approximately 15% were seen once. V lost 4 bases and J 2 bases, leaving 12 bases between the germline ends. Germline CDR1 and CDR2: MRHNA and SNTAGT. The length of the CDR3 is 14 residues. PBMCs stemmed from around 10 ml fresh peripheral blood. V gene TRBV6-4 combines with J gene TRBJ2-7, with D hard to call. The clonotype originates from a woman between 18 and 29 years old with Graves' hyperthyroidism. Sequencing was carried out using blood. The CDR3 spells CASSGLARAYEQYF. CDR3 DNA: TGTGCCAGCAGTGGACTGGCGCGCGCCTACGAGCAGTACTTC.